These 26 T cell receptor beta chains originate from one sample sequenced in a study of vaccination and CD4 T cells after COVID-19. TCRdb re-called the PCR reads with MiXCR, one entry per CDR3 protein. The sample lists some 18,000 distinct CDR3 sequences; less than 65% were seen once. The source was CD4+ T cells from blood, collected after SARS-CoV-2 vaccination. Source of these receptors: a human donor who had recovered from COVID-19.

The gene calls are TRBV7-2 and TRBJ2-3; D unresolved. CDR3 length: 13 residues. Trimming took 6 bases from V and 5 from J, leaving 12 bases between them. Germline values: CDR1 SGHTA, CDR2 FQGNSA. Here the CDR3 reads CASRRRGIDTQYF. As DNA, the CDR3 is TGTGCCAGCAGGCGACGCGGAATAGATACGCAGTATTTT. The variable domain in full, with the rest retrieved from reference TRBV7-2 and TRBJ2-3, is GAGVSQSPSNKVTEKGKDVELRCDPISGHTALYWYRQSLGQGLEFLIYFQGNSAPDKSGLPSDRFSAERTGGSVSTLTIQRTQQEDSAVYLCASRRRGIDTQYFGPGTRLTVL.

For the CDR3, the DNA is TGTGCCAGCAGGCGAACGGGACAGGGAAACTATGGCTACACCTTC. It is translated as CASRRTGQGNYGYTF. The rearrangement joins TRBV11-2 to TRBJ1-2; TRBD1 agrees at 9 bases. The CDR3 is made up of 15 amino acids. The V segment lost 6 bases and the J segment 2 bases; nucleotides outside the gene matches: 7. From germline, CDR1 is SGHAT and CDR2 FQNNGV.

This CDR3 reads CSAISPGLASYEQYF. The CDR3 nucleotides read TGCAGTGCTATAAGCCCGGGACTAGCTTCCTACGAGCAGTACTTC. This sequence joins TRBV20-1 and TRBJ2-7; 9 nucleotides line up with TRBD2. Germline V gene lookup returns CDR1 DFQATT and CDR2 SNEGSKA (reference sequence). Germline trimming cut 4 bases from V and 1 base from J; bases unmatched to any gene: 8. This CDR3 has 15 residues.

V and J are TRBV27 and TRBJ2-7; D is unclear. V was trimmed by 2 bases and J by 2 bases, leaving 10 bases between them. Per the germline V gene, CDR1 is MNHEY and CDR2 is SMNVEV (reference sequence). The length of the CDR3 is 14 residues. CDR3 sequence reads: CASSLRKGPYEQYF. As DNA, the CDR3 is TGTGCCAGCAGTTTACGGAAGGGCCCCTACGAGCAGTACTTC.

The J gene is TRBJ2-1, the V gene TRBV20-1, with a tentative D call TRBD2 (7 bases). CDR1 and CDR2 from the germline V gene are DFQATT and SNEGSKA (reference sequence). Deletions cut 5 bases from V and 2 bases from J, with 16 bases between. The CDR3 contains 15 residues. CDR3 bases: TGCAGTGCTGCCCTTGGCGGGGGCCCCTACAATGAGCAGTTCTTC. Protein sequence: CSAALGGGPYNEQFF.

This clonotype was counted between two and nine times. The chain has TRBV15 and TRBJ1-2; D remains ambiguous. From germline, CDR1 is LNHNV and CDR2 YYDKDF (reference sequence). Trimming removed 3 bases at V and 4 bases at J, with 18 bases between. The CDR3 contains 16 residues. The CDR3, as DNA: TGTGCCACCAGCAGTCGGACCCCGACCCATATCTATGGCTACACCTTC. Protein: CATSSRTPTHIYGYTF.

This clonotype occurred once. The rearrangement uses TRBV5-1 and TRBJ2-2, with D tentatively TRBD2 (6 bases). V lost 4 bases, J lost 6 bases, and 13 bases lay in between. The CDR3 runs to 14 residues. Germline V lookup: CDR1 SGHRS, CDR2 YFSETQ. CDR3 residues: CASSPRERPGELFF. The CDR3 DNA is TGCGCCAGCAGCCCCCGGGAGAGACCCGGGGAGCTGTTTTTT.

J is TRBJ2-3 and V is TRBV28, with 7 positions matching TRBD1. Germline V CDR1 and CDR2: MDHEN, SYDVKM. The CDR3 has 15 amino acids. Germline trimming cut 6 bases from V and 3 bases from J; bases unmatched to any gene: 9. The CDR3: CASRKQGIRTDTQYF. The DNA for the CDR3 is TGTGCCAGCAGGAAACAGGGGATTCGAACAGATACGCAGTATTTT.

The chain joins TRBV10-3 to TRBJ2-3; weak D call: TRBD2 (6 bases). CDR1 is ENHRY, CDR2 SYGVKD, per germline. The CDR3 sequence is 13 residues long. V was trimmed by 10 bases and J by 2 bases, leaving 13 bases between them. Written as DNA, the CDR3 is TGTGCCACAGGAGGGCCATCCACAGATACGCAGTATTTT. This gives the protein CATGGPSTDTQYF.

The chain uses TRBV7-9 and TRBJ2-1, with 9 positions matching TRBD1. Trimming cost V 1 base and J 2 bases; bases outside gene matches: 9. Per the germline V gene, CDR1 is SEHNR and CDR2 is FQNEAQ (reference sequence). CDR3 length: 18 amino acids. The CDR3 nucleotides are TGTGCCAGCAGCTTAGGTGCGTTTGGGACAGGGCCCTACAATGAGCAGTTCTTC. Translation gives CASSLGAFGTGPYNEQFF.

This clonotype occurred once. The chain is built from TRBV19 and TRBJ2-5; TRBD1 is a possible D gene (6 bases). Trimming stripped 2 bases from V and 7 bases from J, with 17 bases between. Germline lookup yields CDR1 LNHDA and CDR2 SQIVND (reference sequence). The CDR3 sequence is 15 residues long. The CDR3 sequence is CASSIQGQGYGTQYF. The CDR3 region has the DNA TGTGCCAGTAGTATACAGGGTCAGGGGTACGGGACCCAGTACTTC.

This clonotype appeared a few times. The chain links TRBV5-8 to TRBJ2-4; D assignment may be TRBD1 or TRBD2 (5 bases each). CDR1 SGHTS and CDR2 YDEGEE come from the germline V gene. V lost 1 base to trimming and J lost 6 bases, with 17 bases between them. The length of the CDR3 is 16 residues. The CDR3 here is CASSLRDPHRGNIQYF. The CDR3 DNA reads TGTGCCAGCAGCTTGAGGGACCCACATCGAGGAAACATTCAGTACTTC.

The rearrangement links TRBV5-4 to TRBJ2-1; D is unresolved. CDR1 SGHNT and CDR2 YYREEE come from the germline V gene (reference sequence). This CDR3 has 11 residues. The V and J ends lost 0 bases and 8 bases respectively, with 3 bases between them. DNA of the CDR3: TGTGCCAGCAGCTTGGAATATGAGCAGTTCTTC. As protein: CASSLEYEQFF.

This chain connects TRBV19 to TRBJ2-2; either TRBD1 or TRBD2 may supply D (5 bases each). Per the germline V gene, CDR1 is LNHDA and CDR2 is SQIVND (reference sequence). V dropped 4 bases and J dropped 4 bases, with 19 bases sitting between them. The CDR3 is made up of 17 amino acids. CDR3 loop: CASSRERGAFLTGELFF. The DNA of the CDR3 is TGTGCCAGTAGTAGAGAGAGGGGCGCGTTCCTCACCGGGGAGCTGTTTTTT.

The chain recombines TRBV6-1 with TRBJ1-1; 7 nucleotides match TRBD1. CDR1 is MNHNS, CDR2 SASEGT, per germline. This CDR3 spans 14 amino acids. Trimming removed 4 bases from V and 4 bases from J; junction bases left unmatched: 6. CDR3 DNA sequence: TGTGCCAGCAGTGGACAGGGCCCCGGCACTGAAGCTTTCTTT. The encoded protein is CASSGQGPGTEAFF.

This sequence joins TRBV7-3 and TRBJ2-7; D possibly corresponds to TRBD2 (5 bases). This CDR3 has 15 residues. Germline V CDR1 and CDR2: SGHTA, FQGTGA. V lost 6 bases to trimming and J lost 0 bases, with 15 bases between them. DNA for the CDR3: TGTGCCAGCAGGCGACCCGTCGGAGGCTCCTACGAGCAGTACTTC. Translating gives CASRRPVGGSYEQYF.

This clonotype appeared a few times. The V and J genes are TRBV27 and TRBJ1-6; D is ambiguous. The CDR3 spans 13 residues. The V gene's germline CDR1 is MNHEY and CDR2 SMNVEV (reference sequence). V gave up 5 bases and J gave up 6 bases, with 8 bases separating them. The DNA of the CDR3 is TGTGCCAGCAGTCCCCGCCCTAATTCACCCCTCCACTTT. Its protein is CASSPRPNSPLHF.

The chain is built from TRBV7-9 and TRBJ1-5; D is unclear. This CDR3 comprises 15 residues. The germline CDR1 and CDR2 sequences are SEHNR and FQNEAQ (reference sequence). V lost 1 base, J lost 0 bases, and 7 bases lay in between. CDR3: CASSLGWDSNQPQHF. The CDR3, as DNA: TGTGCCAGCAGCTTAGGGTGGGATAGCAATCAGCCCCAGCATTTT.

This chain links TRBV30 with TRBJ2-7, with 8 bases fitting TRBD1. The CDR3 loop spans 11 amino acids. CDR1 and CDR2 from the germline V gene are GTSNPN and SVGIG (reference sequence). Trimming at V came to 2 bases and at J to 9 bases, leaving 3 bases not matched to a gene. CDR3 coding DNA: TGTGCCTGGAGTATCGACAGGGGGCAGTACTTC. Its translation: CAWSIDRGQYF.

In this sample, this clonotype turned up a few times. The chain recombines TRBV6-8 with TRBJ1-5; D is unresolved. Germline loops: CDR1 MNHGY, CDR2 SAAAGT. The V end was cut by 5 bases, the J end by 0 bases, with 8 bases between. CDR3 length equals 14 residues. CDR3 sequence: CASSLSYSNQPQHF. As DNA, the CDR3 is TGTGCCAGCAGTCTGAGTTATAGCAATCAGCCCCAGCATTTT.

The genes are TRBV5-1 and TRBJ2-5; the D is unclear. The CDR3 totals 14 residues. Trimming took off 3 bases at V and 5 bases at J, with 14 bases between the two ends. Germline values: CDR1 SGHRS, CDR2 YFSETQ. For the CDR3, the DNA is TGCGCCAGCAGCTCGGGCACCCAAGGGGAGACCCAGTACTTC. Translation: CASSSGTQGETQYF.

The chain employs TRBV12-3 or TRBV12-4 and TRBJ2-7, with 9 nucleotides matching TRBD2. The CDR3 extends over 16 amino acids. With 2 bases clipped from V and 0 bases from J, the junction kept 5 bases outside the gene matches. Here the CDR3 DNA reads TGTGCCAGCAGTTTAAGGCTAGCGGGATTCTCCTACGAGCAGTACTTC. Translation: CASSLRLAGFSYEQYF.

The gene calls are TRBV19 and TRBJ2-3; D remains unclear. Trimming shortened V by 1 base and J by 0 bases, and 8 bases separated the two germline ends. Germline CDR1 is LNHDA and CDR2 is SQIVND (reference sequence). This CDR3 is 15 amino acids long. The CDR3 loop reads CASSIAAGSTDTQYF. The CDR3 bases are TGTGCCAGTAGTATAGCGGCAGGAAGCACAGATACGCAGTATTTT.

The V call is TRBV6-1, the J call TRBJ2-7; D could derive from TRBD1 or TRBD2 (6 bases each). Deletions cut 6 bases from V and 5 bases from J, with 23 bases between. The CDR3 consists of 16 residues. Germline V gives CDR1 MNHNS, CDR2 SASEGT. The CDR3 here is CASSPPSGAAKHEQYF. Written as DNA, the CDR3 is TGTGCCAGCAGCCCTCCCTCGGGGGCGGCGAAGCACGAGCAGTACTTC.

The J gene is TRBJ2-6, the V gene TRBV7-3, with TRBD2 as a possible D gene (6 bases). The CDR3 loop spans 14 amino acids. V was shortened by 5 bases and J by 9 bases, with 14 bases between the two germline ends. The germline V gene encodes CDR1 SGHTA and CDR2 FQGTGA. The DNA for the CDR3 is TGTGCCAGCAGCCCTACCGGCGGGAACAACGTCCTGACTTTC. This sequence encodes CASSPTGGNNVLTF.

This clonotype has only a few counts. The rearrangement joins TRBV12-3 or TRBV12-4 to TRBJ1-1; D ambiguous. The V end was cut by 6 bases, the J end by 1 base, with 24 bases between. This CDR3 region has 18 residues. The CDR3 is CASRPYIIGAVRNTEAFF. The CDR3 coding sequence is TGTGCCAGCAGGCCTTACATAATAGGAGCGGTAAGGAACACTGAAGCTTTCTTT.